This record looks at one TCR beta chain sequence and its context. Its antigen is currently unknown. Other DNA variants within this sample encode the same CDR3. V was clipped by 0 bases and J by 4 bases, with 4 bases between them. The CDR3 length is 13 residues. In germline, CDR1 is GTSNPN, CDR2 SVGIG (reference sequence). Method: immunoSEQ multiplex PCR; TCRdb's copy keeps in-frame clones and lacks some. This table has hundreds of thousands of clones, about 90% appearing once. The sample is drawn from a study of Ad26.COV2.S vaccination and SARS-CoV-2 variants. Study-level background: By the intramuscular route, Ad26.COV2.S was given once, or twice 56 days apart.

The study's findings and limits: Spike-specific CD8+ and CD4+ T cell responses reportedly showed substantial breadth after vaccination.

Treatment indicated: roughly 20 received Ad26.COV2.S at low or high dose, single or two shots; roughly five received placebo; per-sample allocation not given. The samples were gathered on day 63 after the first injection of vaccine or placebo. The donor was a Boston adult aged 18-55 years. The chain uses TRBV30 and TRBJ1-6, with D unresolved. Sequenced here: peripheral blood, sampled in a trial of Ad26.COV2.S vaccine versus placebo. The receptor was isolated from a person between 18 and 59 years old who received the Ad26.COV2.S COVID-19 vaccine or a placebo. CDR3 sequence reads: CAWSVGYNSPLHF. CDR3 nucleotide sequence: TGTGCCTGGAGTGTAGGGTATAATTCACCCCTCCACTTT.